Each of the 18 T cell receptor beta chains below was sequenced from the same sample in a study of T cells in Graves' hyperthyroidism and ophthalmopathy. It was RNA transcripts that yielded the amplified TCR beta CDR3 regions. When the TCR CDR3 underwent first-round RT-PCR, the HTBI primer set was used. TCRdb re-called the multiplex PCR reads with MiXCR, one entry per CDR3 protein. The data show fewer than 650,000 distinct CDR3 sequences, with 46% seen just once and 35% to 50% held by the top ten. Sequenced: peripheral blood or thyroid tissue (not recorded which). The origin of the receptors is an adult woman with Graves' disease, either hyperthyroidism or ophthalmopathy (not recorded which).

The CDR3 DNA reads as TGTGCCAGCAGTGTAACGGGACAGGGGGCTGAGCAGTTCTTC. It encodes CASSVTGQGAEQFF. The V and J genes are TRBV7-3 and TRBJ2-1; 12 bases line up with TRBD1. V shed 6 bases, J shed 9 bases, and the junction held 6 bases outside the gene matches. Germline V gene sequence: CDR1 SGHTA, CDR2 FQGTGA. CDR3 length: 14 residues.

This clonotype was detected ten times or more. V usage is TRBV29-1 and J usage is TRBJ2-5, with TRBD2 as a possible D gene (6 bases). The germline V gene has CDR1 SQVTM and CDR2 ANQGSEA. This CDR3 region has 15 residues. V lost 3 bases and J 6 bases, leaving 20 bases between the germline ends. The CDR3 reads CSVDPHGGRTQTQYF. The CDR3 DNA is TGCAGCGTTGATCCCCACGGGGGACGTACTCAGACCCAGTACTTC. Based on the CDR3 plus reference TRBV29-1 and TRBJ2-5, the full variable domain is SAVISQKPSRDICQRGTSLTIQCQVDSQVTMMFWYRQQPGQSLTLIATANQGSEATYESGFVIDKFPISRPNLTFSTLTVSNMSPEDSSIYLCSVDPHGGRTQTQYFGPGTRLLVL.

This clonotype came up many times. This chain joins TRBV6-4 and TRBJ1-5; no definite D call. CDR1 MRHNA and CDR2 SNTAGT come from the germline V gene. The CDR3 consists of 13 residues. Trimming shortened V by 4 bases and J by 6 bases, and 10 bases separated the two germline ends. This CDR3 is CASSGEVGQPQHF. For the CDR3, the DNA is TGTGCCAGCAGTGGTGAGGTTGGTCAGCCCCAGCATTTT.

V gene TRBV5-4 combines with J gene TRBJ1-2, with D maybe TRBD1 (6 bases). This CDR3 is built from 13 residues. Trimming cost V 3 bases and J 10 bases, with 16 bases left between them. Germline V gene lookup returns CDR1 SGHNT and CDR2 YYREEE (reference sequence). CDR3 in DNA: TGTGCCAGCAGCTCGGACGGGGGCTACGACTACACCTTC. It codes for CASSSDGGYDYTF.

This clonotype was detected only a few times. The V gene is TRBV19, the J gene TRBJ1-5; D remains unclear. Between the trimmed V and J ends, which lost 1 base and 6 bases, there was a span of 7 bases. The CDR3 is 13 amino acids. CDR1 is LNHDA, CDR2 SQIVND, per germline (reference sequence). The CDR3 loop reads CASSIGRPQPQHF. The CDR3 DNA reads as TGTGCCAGTAGTATAGGCAGGCCTCAGCCCCAGCATTTT.

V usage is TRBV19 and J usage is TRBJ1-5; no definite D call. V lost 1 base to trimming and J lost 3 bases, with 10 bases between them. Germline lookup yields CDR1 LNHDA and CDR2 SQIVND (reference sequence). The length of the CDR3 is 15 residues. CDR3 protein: CASSIGRQINQPQHF. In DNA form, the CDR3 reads TGTGCCAGTAGTATAGGGCGGCAGATCAATCAGCCCCAGCATTTT. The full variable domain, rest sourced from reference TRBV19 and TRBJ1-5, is DGGITQSPKYLFRKEGQNVTLSCEQNLNHDAMYWYRQDPGQGLRLIYYSQIVNDFQKGDIAEGYSVSREKKESFPLTVTSAQKNPTAFYLCASSIGRQINQPQHFGDGTRLSIL.

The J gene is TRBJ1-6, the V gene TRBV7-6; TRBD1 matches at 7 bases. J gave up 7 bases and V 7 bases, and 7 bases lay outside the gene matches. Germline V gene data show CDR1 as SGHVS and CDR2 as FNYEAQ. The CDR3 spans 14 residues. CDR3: CASTTGQQNSPLHF. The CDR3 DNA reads TGTGCCAGCACCACGGGACAGCAAAATTCACCCCTCCACTTT.

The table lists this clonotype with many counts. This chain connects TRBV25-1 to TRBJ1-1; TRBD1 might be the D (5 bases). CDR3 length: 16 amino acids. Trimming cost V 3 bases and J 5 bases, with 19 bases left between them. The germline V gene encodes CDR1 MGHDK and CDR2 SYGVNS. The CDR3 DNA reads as TGTGCCAGCAGTGATATGGGGGGAGGGGCGAGGACTGAAGCTTTCTTT. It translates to CASSDMGGGARTEAFF.

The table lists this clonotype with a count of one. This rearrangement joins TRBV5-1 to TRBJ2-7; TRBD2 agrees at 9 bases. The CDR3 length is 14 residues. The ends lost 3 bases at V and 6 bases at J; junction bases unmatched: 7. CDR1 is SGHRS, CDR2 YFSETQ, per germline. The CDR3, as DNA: TGCGCCAGCAGCTATAGCGGGAGTCCCTCCGAGCAGTACTTC. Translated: CASSYSGSPSEQYF. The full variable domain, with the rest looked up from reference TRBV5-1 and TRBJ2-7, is KAGVTQTPRYLIKTRGQQVTLSCSPISGHRSVSWYQQTPGQGLQFLFEYFSETQRNKGNFPGRFSGRQFSNSRSEMNVSTLELGDSALYLCASSYSGSPSEQYFGPGTRLTVT.

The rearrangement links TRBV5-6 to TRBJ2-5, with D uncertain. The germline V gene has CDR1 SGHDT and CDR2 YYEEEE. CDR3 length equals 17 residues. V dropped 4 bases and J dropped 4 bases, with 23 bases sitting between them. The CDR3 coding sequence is TGTGCCAGCAGCGGTTGGCATCGTCAGTTCAAGGGAGAGACCCAGTACTTC. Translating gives CASSGWHRQFKGETQYF.

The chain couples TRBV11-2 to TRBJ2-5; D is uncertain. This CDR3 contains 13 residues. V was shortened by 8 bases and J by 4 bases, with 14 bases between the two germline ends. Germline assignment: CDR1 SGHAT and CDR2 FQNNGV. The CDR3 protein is CASSPTPGETQYF. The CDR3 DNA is TGTGCCAGCTCACCCACCCCGGGAGAGACCCAGTACTTC.

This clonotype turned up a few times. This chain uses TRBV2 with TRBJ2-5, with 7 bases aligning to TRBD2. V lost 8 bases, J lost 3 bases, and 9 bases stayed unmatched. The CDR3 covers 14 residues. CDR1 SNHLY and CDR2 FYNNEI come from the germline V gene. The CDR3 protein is CASQRAGVEETQYF. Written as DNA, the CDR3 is TGTGCCAGCCAGCGCGCGGGAGTAGAAGAGACCCAGTACTTC.

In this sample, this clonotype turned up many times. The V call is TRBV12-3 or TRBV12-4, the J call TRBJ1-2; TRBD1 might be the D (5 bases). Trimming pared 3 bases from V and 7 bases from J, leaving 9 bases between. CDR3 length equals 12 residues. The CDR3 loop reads CASSFRVSGYTF. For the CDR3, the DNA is TGTGCCAGCAGTTTCAGGGTGAGTGGCTACACCTTC.

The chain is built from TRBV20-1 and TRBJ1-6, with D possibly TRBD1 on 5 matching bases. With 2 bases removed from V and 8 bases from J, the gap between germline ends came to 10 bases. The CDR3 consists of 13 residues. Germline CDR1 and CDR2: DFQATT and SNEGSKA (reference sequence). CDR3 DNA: TGCAGTGCTAGACCGGGGCGATATTCACCCCTCCACTTT. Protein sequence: CSARPGRYSPLHF.

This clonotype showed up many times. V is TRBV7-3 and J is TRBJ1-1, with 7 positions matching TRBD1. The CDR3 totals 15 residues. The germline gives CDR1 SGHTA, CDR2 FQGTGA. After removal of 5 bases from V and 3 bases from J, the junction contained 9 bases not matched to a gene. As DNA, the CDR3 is TGTGCCAGCAGCCGTCTAGGGGGCCAATACACTGAAGCTTTCTTT. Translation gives CASSRLGGQYTEAFF.

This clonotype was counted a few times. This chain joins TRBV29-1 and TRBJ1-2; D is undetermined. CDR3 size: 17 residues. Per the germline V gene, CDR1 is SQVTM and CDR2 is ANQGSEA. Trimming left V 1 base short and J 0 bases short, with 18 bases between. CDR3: CSVEVSGSASPNYGYTF. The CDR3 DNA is TGCAGCGTTGAAGTGTCCGGGTCAGCTTCTCCTAACTATGGCTACACCTTC.

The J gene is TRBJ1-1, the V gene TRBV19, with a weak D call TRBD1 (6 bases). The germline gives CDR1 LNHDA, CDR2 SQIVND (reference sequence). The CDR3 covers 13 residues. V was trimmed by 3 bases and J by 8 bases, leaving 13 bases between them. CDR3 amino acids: CASSIGWTAEAFF. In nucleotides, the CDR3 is TGTGCCAGTAGTATCGGCTGGACAGCCGAAGCTTTCTTT. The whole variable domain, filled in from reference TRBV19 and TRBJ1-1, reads DGGITQSPKYLFRKEGQNVTLSCEQNLNHDAMYWYRQDPGQGLRLIYYSQIVNDFQKGDIAEGYSVSREKKESFPLTVTSAQKNPTAFYLCASSIGWTAEAFFGQGTRLTVV.

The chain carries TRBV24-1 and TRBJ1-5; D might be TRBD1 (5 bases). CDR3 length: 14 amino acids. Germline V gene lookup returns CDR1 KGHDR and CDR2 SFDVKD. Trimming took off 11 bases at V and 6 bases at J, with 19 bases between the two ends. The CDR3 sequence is CASTNQGGAQPQHF. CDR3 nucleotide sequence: TGTGCCAGCACGAACCAGGGAGGAGCTCAGCCCCAGCATTTT.